The sequence of this T cell receptor beta chain was determined in a study of PD-1 blockade in classical Hodgkin lymphoma. As regards this clone: Its antigen is not known.

Some clones are missing from TCRdb's copy, which holds only in-frame ones; the method was immunoSEQ multiplex PCR. The repertoire holds about 870 clones, 65% to 90% seen once, with roughly 28% in the top ten. CDR3 size: 12 residues. Germline V gene sequence: CDR1 GTSNPN, CDR2 SVGIG (reference sequence). With 7 bases removed from V and 5 bases from J, the gap between germline ends came to 15 bases. Every patient relapsed after autologous stem cell transplantation, and brentuximab vedotin exposure varied. Through magnetic negative selection, CD8+ T cells were separated from PBMCs that had been thawed. Study-wide results and limits: The CD4+ diversity rise by C4D1 was clearest in complete responders.

The V and J genes are TRBV30 and TRBJ2-7; D is possibly TRBD1 (7 bases). Sequences were derived from CD8+ T cells from blood, sampled at baseline. This TCR derives from a human donor with classical Hodgkin lymphoma. CDR3 coding DNA: TGTGCCTACGGAGGGGGCATGGACGAGCAGTACTTC. Encoded protein: CAYGGGMDEQYF.